Presented here are 24 T cell receptor beta chains from one specimen sequenced in a study of cytotoxic CD8 clonotypes in ibrutinib-treated CLL. Method: immunoSEQ multiplex PCR; TCRdb's copy keeps in-frame clones and lacks some. The sample gives about 300,000 clones, 67% of which show up once; 6% to 6.5% is in the top ten. Sequencing was performed on PBMCs, taken after 36 months of ibrutinib treatment. These receptors all stem from a human donor with chronic lymphocytic leukemia.

This clone was recorded a few times. The chain is built from TRBV5-6 and TRBJ1-1; TRBD1 might be the D (5 bases). CDR1 and CDR2 (germline): SGHDT, YYEEEE. The V end was cut by 3 bases, the J end by 2 bases, with 20 bases between. The CDR3 sequence is 17 residues long. The CDR3 sequence is CASSYRQRQVSNTEAFF. In DNA, the CDR3 is TGTGCCAGCAGCTACAGACAGCGGCAGGTTAGCAACACTGAAGCTTTCTTT.

The V and J genes are TRBV9 and TRBJ2-7, with D possibly matching TRBD1 (6 bases). This CDR3 has 15 residues. Trimming left V 4 bases short and J 4 bases short, with 18 bases between. Germline V gene sequence: CDR1 SGDLS, CDR2 YYNGEE. CDR3 bases: TGTGCCAGCAGCTATTCCTCCGGGACACAATACGAGCAGTACTTC. Translating it yields CASSYSSGTQYEQYF. The full variable domain, with the rest looked up from reference TRBV9 and TRBJ2-7, is DSGVTQTPKHLITATGQRVTLRCSPRSGDLSVYWYQQSLDQGLQFLIQYYNGEERAKGNILERFSAQQFPDLHSELNLSSLELGDSALYFCASSYSSGTQYEQYFGPGTRLTVT.

This clone occurred a few times. The chain employs TRBV27 and TRBJ2-3, with D hard to call. The germline gives CDR1 MNHEY, CDR2 SMNVEV (reference sequence). The CDR3 totals 14 residues. With 3 bases removed from V and 4 bases from J, the gap between germline ends came to 11 bases. CDR3 sequence: CASSFERWADTQYF. The CDR3 DNA reads as TGTGCCAGCAGTTTTGAGAGGTGGGCAGATACGCAGTATTTT.

The chain uses TRBV19 and TRBJ1-2, with TRBD1 matching 9 bases. The junction had 12 bases not matched to a gene; V was cut back by 5 bases and J by 5 bases. CDR3 size: 16 residues. CDR1 and CDR2 (germline): LNHDA, SQIVND (reference sequence). The CDR3 sequence is CASSSGRDRVLYGYTF. The CDR3 DNA reads as TGTGCCAGTAGTTCGGGCAGGGACAGGGTGCTGTATGGCTACACCTTC.

The J gene is TRBJ2-7, the V gene TRBV6-8, with D tentatively TRBD1 (6 bases). V shed 6 bases and J shed 2 bases, with 17 bases lying between them. The CDR3 has 15 residues. Germline V gene data show CDR1 as MNHGY and CDR2 as SAAAGT. CDR3 nucleotide sequence: TGTGCCAGCAGAAACGCAAGACAGGCGGCCTACGAGCAGTACTTC. It encodes CASRNARQAAYEQYF.

This chain joins TRBV19 and TRBJ2-7; 8 positions match TRBD1. Germline loops: CDR1 LNHDA, CDR2 SQIVND (reference sequence). V gave up 4 bases and J gave up 0 bases; unmatched junction bases: 8. The CDR3 spans 16 residues. The CDR3 region is CASSTPGGRGSYEQYF. CDR3 in DNA: TGTGCCAGTAGTACGCCAGGGGGCAGGGGCTCCTACGAGCAGTACTTC.

This clone was counted between two and nine times. The chain carries TRBV5-1 and TRBJ1-2; tentatively, D is TRBD1 (5 bases). V was clipped by 4 bases and J by 6 bases, with 13 bases between them. The CDR3 totals 13 residues. Germline V lookup: CDR1 SGHRS, CDR2 YFSETQ. The DNA of the CDR3 is TGCGCCAGCAGCCGTGACCGGGGCGATGGCTACACCTTC. Protein sequence: CASSRDRGDGYTF.

J is TRBJ1-2 and V is TRBV6-5, with D perhaps TRBD1 (6 bases). The CDR3 loop spans 14 amino acids. Germline V lookup: CDR1 MNHEY, CDR2 SVGAGI. V lost 0 bases, J lost 3 bases, and 8 bases lay in between. For the CDR3, the DNA is TGTGCCAGCAGTTACTCCGGGGGCCACTATGGCTACACCTTC. Translating gives CASSYSGGHYGYTF.

J is TRBJ1-5 and V is TRBV7-2; D gene ambiguous. V was clipped by 6 bases and J by 7 bases, with 13 bases between them. The V gene's germline CDR1 is SGHTA and CDR2 FQGNSA. The CDR3 loop spans 13 amino acids. The CDR3 protein is CASRFSVVQPQHF. DNA for the CDR3: TGTGCCAGCAGGTTCAGTGTGGTGCAGCCCCAGCATTTT.

This rearrangement joins TRBV4-1 to TRBJ1-4; tentative D call: TRBD1 (5 bases). The CDR3 extends over 16 amino acids. Germline V gene lookup returns CDR1 MGHRA and CDR2 YSYEKL. V gave up 0 bases and J gave up 5 bases, with 13 bases separating them. The CDR3 DNA reads TGCGCCAGCAGCCAAGAACGAGTCACAGGAAATGAAAAACTGTTTTTT. Translated, it gives CASSQERVTGNEKLFF.

The chain carries TRBV27 and TRBJ1-2; D unresolved. Deletions cut 0 bases from V and 4 bases from J, with 9 bases between. Germline V gene data show CDR1 as MNHEY and CDR2 as SMNVEV (reference sequence). The CDR3 has 14 residues. CDR3 coding DNA: TGTGCCAGCAGTTTATCCTGGGGTGCCTATGGCTACACCTTC. Translating gives CASSLSWGAYGYTF.

Only a few counts were recorded for this clone. CDR3 DNA: TGTGCCAGCACCCCATGGGGGGGTGGCTACACCTTC. As protein: CASTPWGGGYTF. The genes are TRBV28 and TRBJ1-2; tentatively, D is TRBD1 (5 bases). Trimming stripped 7 bases from V and 7 bases from J, with 13 bases between. The CDR3 is made up of 12 amino acids. Germline CDR1 and CDR2: MDHEN and SYDVKM.

This clone has just a few counts. Here the CDR3 DNA reads TGCAGCGTTACCGAGATCCTCCCGGGCGACAATGAGCAGTTCTTC. Protein sequence: CSVTEILPGDNEQFF. The rearrangement joins TRBV29-1 to TRBJ2-1; D call uncertain. The CDR3 sequence is 15 residues long. CDR1 and CDR2 from the germline V gene are SQVTM and ANQGSEA. Trimming removed 5 bases at V and 5 bases at J, with 19 bases between.

This clone was detected a few times. The chain employs TRBV27 and TRBJ1-6; D ambiguous. V gave up 4 bases and J gave up 2 bases, with 6 bases separating them. The CDR3 consists of 14 residues. Per germline, CDR1 MNHEY and CDR2 SMNVEV (reference sequence). The CDR3 DNA reads as TGTGCCAGCAGTTACAAAACCTATAATTCACCCCTCCACTTT. It codes for CASSYKTYNSPLHF.

This rearrangement joins TRBV21-1 to TRBJ2-2; no check of the table's D call, TRBD1, against the DNA was made. TRBV21-1 has pseudogene status. The CDR3 sequence is 13 residues long. Here the CDR3 DNA reads TGTGCTAATACCCCAGGGCGCACCGGGGAGCTGTTTTTT. The encoded protein is CANTPGRTGELFF.

J is TRBJ2-3 and V is TRBV28; D remains ambiguous. Germline V gives CDR1 MDHEN, CDR2 SYDVKM. V was shortened by 5 bases and J by 6 bases, with 18 bases between the two germline ends. The length of the CDR3 is 15 residues. The CDR3 loop is CASSLSWSEADTQYF. The CDR3 DNA sequence: TGTGCCAGCAGTCTCTCCTGGAGCGAGGCCGATACGCAGTATTTT.

This clone was seen a few times. The J gene is TRBJ2-7, the V gene TRBV28; TRBD1 aligns across 12 bases. The germline V gene has CDR1 MDHEN and CDR2 SYDVKM. J gave up 7 bases and V 3 bases, and 4 bases lay outside the gene matches. The CDR3 has 14 residues. In DNA form, the CDR3 reads TGTGCCAGCAGTTTCCGGGACAGGGGGCCTGAGCAGTACTTC. Residues: CASSFRDRGPEQYF.

The chain recombines TRBV18 with TRBJ2-3; D perhaps matches TRBD1 (5 bases). The germline gives CDR1 KGHSH, CDR2 LQKENI. The V and J ends lost 2 bases and 0 bases respectively, with 12 bases between them. The CDR3 runs to 16 residues. In DNA, the CDR3 is TGTGCCAGCTCACCATATCCAGGGAAAAGCACAGATACGCAGTATTTT. Its protein is CASSPYPGKSTDTQYF.

The chain carries TRBV28 and TRBJ2-1; D possibly uses TRBD1 or TRBD2 (5 bases each). Trimming pared 8 bases from V and 5 bases from J, leaving 16 bases between. Per germline, CDR1 MDHEN and CDR2 SYDVKM. The CDR3 loop spans 14 amino acids. CDR3 in amino acids: CASLDPGRNNEQFF. CDR3 nucleotide sequence: TGTGCCAGCCTCGACCCGGGACGGAACAATGAGCAGTTCTTC.

Regarding this clone: Other DNA sequences from this sample encode an identical CDR3 as well. This chain joins TRBV28 and TRBJ2-5; D unclear. Trimming shortened V by 6 bases and J by 1 base, and 6 bases separated the two germline ends. The CDR3 runs to 12 residues. The V gene's germline CDR1 is MDHEN and CDR2 SYDVKM. CDR3 protein: CASSWGQETQYF. The DNA of the CDR3 is TGTGCCAGCAGCTGGGGCCAAGAGACCCAGTACTTC.

The chain has TRBV19 and TRBJ1-5; maybe TRBD1 (5 bases). Per germline, CDR1 LNHDA and CDR2 SQIVND (reference sequence). CDR3 length: 11 amino acids. The V gene lost 4 bases and the J gene lost 11 bases, with 9 bases spanning the gap. In DNA, the CDR3 is TGTGCCAGTAGTACGAGACAGTCCCAGCATTTT. Translation gives CASSTRQSQHF.

The genes are TRBV15 and TRBJ2-3; TRBD2 agrees at 12 bases. The CDR3 length is 18 residues. V was clipped by 1 base and J by 2 bases; unmatched bases: 7. Germline V gene data show CDR1 as LNHNV and CDR2 as YYDKDF (reference sequence). In nucleotides, the CDR3 is TGTGCCACCAGCAGAGCTTGGGGACTAGCGGGCTCCACAGATACGCAGTATTTT. Translated, it gives CATSRAWGLAGSTDTQYF.

This chain joins TRBV18 and TRBJ2-1; tentative D call: TRBD1 (6 bases). This CDR3 is 15 amino acids long. V was clipped by 6 bases and J by 0 bases, with 12 bases between them. The germline CDR1 and CDR2 sequences are KGHSH and LQKENI. CDR3 DNA sequence: TGTGCCAGCTCCAAGGGGGTAAGCTCCTACAATGAGCAGTTCTTC. Translation gives CASSKGVSSYNEQFF.

The rearrangement links TRBV25-1 to TRBJ2-7; D could derive from TRBD1 or TRBD2 (6 bases each). The germline gives CDR1 MGHDK, CDR2 SYGVNS. The CDR3 sequence is 13 residues long. Between the trimmed V and J ends, which lost 8 bases and 7 bases, there was a span of 18 bases. CDR3 DNA sequence: TGTGCCAGCCAGCCGGGGGCAGGGGATGAGCAGTACTTC. This encodes CASQPGAGDEQYF.